This record looks at one TCR beta chain sequence and its context. Its antigen is currently unknown. A library of TCRbeta sequences, prepared with unique molecular identifiers, was generated. TCRdb ran MiXCR on the PCR reads and lists one entry per CDR3 protein. The sample holds about 580,000 distinct CDR3 sequences, 23% seen once. The data derive from a study of T-cell reconstitution after alpha-beta-depleted transplantation in children. Study-level results: TCRbeta diversity was high at day 60 in some patients (a result of surviving recipient T cells and thymic progenitors). Counts and diversity of T cells one year after transplant came mostly from newly produced T cells. Expanded clones from the graft, numbering several hundred, reportedly supplied alpha-beta T cells about two months after transplant.

The CDR3 consists of 11 residues. Germline V gene data show CDR1 as SNHLY and CDR2 as FYNNEI. The V end lost 7 bases, the J end lost 7 bases, and 7 bases lay between the germline ends. The chain employs TRBV2 and TRBJ2-2; D unresolved. Sample: PBMCs, mostly from graft donor cells, taken 360 days after TCRalphabeta/CD19-depleted stem cell transplant. This clonotype was obtained from a boy under three years old who had a stem cell transplant for acute myeloid leukemia, so the T cells may come from the graft donor. The CDR3 DNA sequence: TGTGCCAGCATTGGTGTCGGGGAGCTGTTTTTT. It is translated as CASIGVGELFF.